A selection of T cell receptor beta chains follows, all from one sample in a study of shared clonotypes between healthy human individuals. Generated by immunoSEQ multiplex PCR, the TCRdb table keeps only in-frame clones and is missing some. The sample holds more than 400,000 clones, approximately 81% seen once. The sample was PBMCs. These receptors originate from a woman between 40 and 50 years old in good health. Some clones in this sample may be carry-over from other donors' samples. Both conserved end residues are trimmed from each CDR3. Fields, in order: clone size, V gene, CDR3 protein. Size tells how often a clone was seen (once, few, many) or the class of an expanded clone, and some rows leave it out.

>.|TRBV30
AWSVSRLYGYT
>.|TRBV11-2
ASSFALAGGELF
>.|TRBV19
ASSIGGENYGYT
>.|TRBV4-3
ASSVGPAYEQY
>.|TRBV6-1
ASSGTGTRFNEQF
>.|TRBV11-3
ASSDRTENTGELF
>.|TRBV18
ASSPFTTEAF
>.|TRBV5-1
ASSTGQGSYEQY
>.|TRBV25-1
ASSEGGRGGEKLF
>.|TRBV9
ASSVVLGTGGENGYT
>.|TRBV27
ASSLSYGTYEQY
>.|TRBV5-4
ASSLGKLAETQY
>.|TRBV7-6
ASSLAAASVSSEQF
>.|TRBV13
ASSDGQGQKAF
>.|TRBV4-1
ASSQGGGDRDTQY
>.|TRBV15
ATSRSGHTDTQY
>.|TRBV18
ASSPSDTREQY
>.|TRBV6-5
ASSYSGLYGYT
>.|TRBV10-3
AISKSTDTQY
>.|TRBV10-3
AISRGSASTDTQY
>.|TRBV4-2
ASSQVRGSSYEQY
>.|TRBV4-3
ASSQDRVYGYT
>.|TRBV7-9
ASSLRGGNAYEQY
>many|TRBV4-3
ASSQELREGSYLRTDTQY
>.|TRBV14
ASSQGTIADQY
>.|TRBV4-3
ASSQGVTGELF
>.|TRBV23-1
ASSQSGGDTCRPQH
>.|TRBV7-3
ASSNDRDTEAF
>.|TRBV15
ATSRDHGNTEAF
>few|TRBV15
ATRGTMRHEQY
>.|TRBV15
ATSRDNFFSYEQY
>.|TRBV4-2
ASSRDRDTQY
>.|TRBV15
ATSRERQTYEQY